This is a list of T cell receptor beta chains from one sample in a study of blood T cell repertoires in COVID-19. Clones were read by immunoSEQ multiplex PCR, and TCRdb kept only the in-frame ones, dropping some. The table has approximately 100,000 clones, roughly 79% seen once. Sequenced material: peripheral blood. The receptor set was obtained from a human donor in a cohort sampled during active COVID-19. Each CDR3 is given without its conserved first and last residue. Each record gives: clone size, J gene, V gene, CDR3 protein. Expanded clones get a size class; other rows say once, few or many, or leave the size out.

. TRBJ2-1 TRBV5-1 ASSLGTSGRRFDEQF
. TRBJ2-7 TRBV27 ASSLYGTSLSYEQY
. TRBJ2-1 TRBV27 ASRSFDRGSYNEQF
. TRBJ2-7 TRBV6-5 ASRSGSSGAYEQY
. TRBJ1-5 TRBV2 ASGGQNSNQPQH
. TRBJ2-1 TRBV5-4 ASSFPSGYNEQF
few TRBJ2-3 TRBV30 AWSTGTGNTDTQY
. TRBJ2-7 TRBV5-6 ASSLYTAGAYEQY
. TRBJ2-1 TRBV19 ASSTPGQSSYNEQF
. TRBJ1-2 TRBV28 ASSFTWGPSGGYT
many TRBJ2-7 TRBV4-2 ASSQGASGSDEQY
. TRBJ2-3 TRBV10-3 AISESTGTDTQY
once TRBJ2-7 TRBV19 ASSWGQGAYEQY
once TRBJ2-3 TRBV19 ASSILDRGDTQY
. TRBJ2-4 TRBV6-2/TRBV6-3 ASSYPSNVRGVRAKNIQY
. TRBJ1-2 TRBV5-1 ASSLSSRAGGRGYT
. TRBJ1-3 TRBV5-8 ASSLGLSPNTIY
. TRBJ1-1 TRBV7-9 ASTSLRGPDTEAF
. TRBJ2-1 TRBV6-2/TRBV6-3 ASSDSNPGDNEQF
once TRBJ2-1 TRBV6-4 ASSDRSEGVNEQF
. TRBJ2-7 TRBV7-8 ASSLSYEQY
. TRBJ1-1 TRBV4-3 ASSQVYRGRNTEAF